This TCR beta chain comes out of a study of PD-L1 blockade in urothelial cancer. Study at large: About 90% of the 29 patients were males with bladder-origin urothelial cancer. Between 0 and 3 prior chemotherapy regimens had been given to patients.

Time point specified: pretreatment peripheral blood. Profiling relied on immunoSEQ multiplex PCR, and the TCRdb table lists in-frame clones only, not all of them. This table holds about 53,000 clones, around 88% found once. The germline V gene encodes CDR1 SEHNR and CDR2 FQNEAQ (reference sequence). Trimming cost V 5 bases and J 4 bases, with 12 bases left between them. The CDR3 length is 15 residues. This clone showed up just once. The chain employs TRBV7-9 and TRBJ2-6; D remains unclear. Sequencing used PBMCs, obtained around atezolizumab (anti-PD-L1) treatment. The sequence derives from a woman aged 55-69 years with urothelial cancer. This CDR3 reads CASSLTEVGANVLTF. The CDR3 bases are TGTGCCAGCAGCCTCACCGAGGTGGGGGCCAACGTCCTGACTTTC.